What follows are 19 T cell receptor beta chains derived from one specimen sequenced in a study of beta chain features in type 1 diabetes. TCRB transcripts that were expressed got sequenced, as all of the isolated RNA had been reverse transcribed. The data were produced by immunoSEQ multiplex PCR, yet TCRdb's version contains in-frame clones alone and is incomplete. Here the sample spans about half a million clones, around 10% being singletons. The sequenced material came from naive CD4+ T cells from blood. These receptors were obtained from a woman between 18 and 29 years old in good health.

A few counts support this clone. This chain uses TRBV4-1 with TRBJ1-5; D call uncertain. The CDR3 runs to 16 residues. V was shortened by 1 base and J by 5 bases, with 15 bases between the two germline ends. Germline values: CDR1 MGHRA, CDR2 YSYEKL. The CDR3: CASSQVYRKLDQPQHF. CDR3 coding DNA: TGCGCCAGCAGCCAAGTTTATAGGAAGCTAGATCAGCCCCAGCATTTT.

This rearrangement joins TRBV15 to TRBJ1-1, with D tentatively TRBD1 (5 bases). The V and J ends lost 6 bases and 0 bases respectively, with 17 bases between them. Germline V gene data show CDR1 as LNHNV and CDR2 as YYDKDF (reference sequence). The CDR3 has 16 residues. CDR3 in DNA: TGTGCCACCAGTTTGGCGAGGGGAAGTATGAACACTGAAGCTTTCTTT. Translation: CATSLARGSMNTEAFF.

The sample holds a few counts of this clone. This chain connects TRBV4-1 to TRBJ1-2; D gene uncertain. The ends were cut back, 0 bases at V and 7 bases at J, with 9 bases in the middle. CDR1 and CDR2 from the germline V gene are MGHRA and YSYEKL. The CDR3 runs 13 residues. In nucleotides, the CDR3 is TGCGCCAGCAGCCAAGACGGCGTTACTGGCTACACCTTC. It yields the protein CASSQDGVTGYTF.

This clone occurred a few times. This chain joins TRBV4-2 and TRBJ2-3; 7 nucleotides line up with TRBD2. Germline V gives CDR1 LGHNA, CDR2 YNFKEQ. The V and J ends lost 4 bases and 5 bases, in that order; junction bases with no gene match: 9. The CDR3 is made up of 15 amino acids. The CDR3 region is CASSRTLAVEDTQYF. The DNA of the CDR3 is TGTGCCAGCAGCCGAACCCTAGCGGTGGAAGATACGCAGTATTTT.

The CDR3 is CASRTGLKETQYF. CDR3 DNA: TGTGCCAGCCGGACAGGGCTAAAAGAGACCCAGTACTTC. The gene calls are TRBV27 and TRBJ2-5; TRBD1 matches 8 bases. After removal of 8 bases from V and 3 bases from J, the junction contained 5 bases not matched to a gene. CDR3 length: 13 amino acids. Germline V lookup: CDR1 MNHEY, CDR2 SMNVEV (reference sequence).

The CDR3 DNA reads as TGTGCCAGCAGCTTCTCGGGGCTTGGTGAAAAACTGTTTTTT. Its protein product is CASSFSGLGEKLFF. The chain carries TRBV7-6 and TRBJ1-4; possibly TRBD1 for D (5 bases). Trimming cost V 3 bases and J 7 bases, with 12 bases left between them. Germline-derived CDR1 and CDR2 are SGHVS and FNYEAQ. This CDR3 is built from 14 residues.

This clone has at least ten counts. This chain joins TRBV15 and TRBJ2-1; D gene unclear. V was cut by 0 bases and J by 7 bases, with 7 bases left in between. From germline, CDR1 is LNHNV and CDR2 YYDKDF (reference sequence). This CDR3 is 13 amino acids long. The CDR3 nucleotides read TGTGCCACCAGCAGAGATCGAGCGAATGAGCAGTTCTTC. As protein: CATSRDRANEQFF.

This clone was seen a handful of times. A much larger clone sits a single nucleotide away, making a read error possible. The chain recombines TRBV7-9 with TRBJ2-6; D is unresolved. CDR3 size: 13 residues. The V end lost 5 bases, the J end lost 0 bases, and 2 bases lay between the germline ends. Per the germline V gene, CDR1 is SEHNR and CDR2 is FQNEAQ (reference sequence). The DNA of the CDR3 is TGTGCCAGCAGCCACTCTGGGGCCAACGTCCTGACTTTC. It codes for CASSHSGANVLTF. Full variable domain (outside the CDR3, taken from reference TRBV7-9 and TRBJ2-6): DTGVSQNPRHKITKRGQNVTFRCDPISEHNRLYWYRQTLGQGPEFLTYFQNEAQLEKSRLLSDRFSAERPKGSFSTLEIQRTEQGDSAMYLCASSHSGANVLTFGAGSRLTVL.

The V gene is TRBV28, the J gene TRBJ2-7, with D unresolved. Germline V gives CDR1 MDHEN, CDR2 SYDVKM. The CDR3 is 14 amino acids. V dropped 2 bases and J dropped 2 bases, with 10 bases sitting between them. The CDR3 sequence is CASSLDGQTYEQYV. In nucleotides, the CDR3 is TGTGCCAGCAGTTTAGACGGGCAGACCTACGAGCAGTACGTC.

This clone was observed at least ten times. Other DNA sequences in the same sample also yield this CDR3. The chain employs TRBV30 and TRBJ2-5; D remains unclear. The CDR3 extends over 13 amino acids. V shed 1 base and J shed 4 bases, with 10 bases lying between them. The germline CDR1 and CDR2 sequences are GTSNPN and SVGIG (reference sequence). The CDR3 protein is CAWSGGPGETQYF. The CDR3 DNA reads TGTGCCTGGAGTGGGGGTCCGGGAGAGACCCAGTACTTC.

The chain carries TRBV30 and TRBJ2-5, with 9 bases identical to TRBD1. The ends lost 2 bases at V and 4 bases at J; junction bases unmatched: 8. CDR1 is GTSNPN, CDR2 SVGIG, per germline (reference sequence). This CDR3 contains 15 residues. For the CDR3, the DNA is TGTGCCTGGAGTTTAGACAGGGGGGTAGTAGAGACCCAGTACTTC. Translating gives CAWSLDRGVVETQYF.

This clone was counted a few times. In DNA, the CDR3 is TGCGCCAGCAGCCGGAGTTTTTCTGCCAGGGGAGGTTCACCCCTCCACTTT. Amino acids: CASSRSFSARGGSPLHF. This chain connects TRBV4-3 to TRBJ1-6; the D gene is possibly TRBD1 (6 bases). V lost 4 bases and J 9 bases, leaving 22 bases between the germline ends. The CDR3 has 17 residues. Germline V gene data show CDR1 as LGHNA and CDR2 as YSLEER.

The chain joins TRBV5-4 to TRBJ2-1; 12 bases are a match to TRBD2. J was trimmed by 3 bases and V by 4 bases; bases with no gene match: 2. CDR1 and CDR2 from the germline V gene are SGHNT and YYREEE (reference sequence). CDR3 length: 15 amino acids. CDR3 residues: CASSATSGSYNEQFF. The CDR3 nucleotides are TGTGCCAGCAGCGCGACTAGCGGGAGCTACAATGAGCAGTTCTTC.

CDR3 nucleotides: TGTGCCAGCAGCCTGGACAGGGTAGAATATGGCTACACCTTC. This sequence encodes CASSLDRVEYGYTF. The chain couples TRBV7-2 to TRBJ1-2; 8 bases line up with TRBD1. V lost 5 bases to trimming and J lost 5 bases; unmatched junction nucleotides: 7. Germline values: CDR1 SGHTA, CDR2 FQGNSA. The CDR3 runs to 14 residues.

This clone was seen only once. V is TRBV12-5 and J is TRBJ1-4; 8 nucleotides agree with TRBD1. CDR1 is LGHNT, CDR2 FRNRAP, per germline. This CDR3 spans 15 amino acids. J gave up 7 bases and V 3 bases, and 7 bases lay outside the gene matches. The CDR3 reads CASGFGQGSSEKLFF. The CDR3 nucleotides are TGTGCTAGTGGTTTCGGACAGGGTAGTTCTGAAAAACTGTTTTTT.

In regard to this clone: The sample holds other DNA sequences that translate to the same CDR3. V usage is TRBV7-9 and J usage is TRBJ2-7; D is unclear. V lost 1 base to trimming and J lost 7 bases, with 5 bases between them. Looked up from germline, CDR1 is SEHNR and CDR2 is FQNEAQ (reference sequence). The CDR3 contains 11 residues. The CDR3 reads CASSLGIEQYF. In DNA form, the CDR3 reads TGTGCCAGCAGCTTAGGGATTGAGCAGTACTTC.

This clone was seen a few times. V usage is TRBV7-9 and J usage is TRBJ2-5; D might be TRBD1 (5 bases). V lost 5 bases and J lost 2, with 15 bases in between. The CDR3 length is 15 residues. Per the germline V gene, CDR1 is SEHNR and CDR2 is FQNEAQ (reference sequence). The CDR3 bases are TGTGCCAGCAGCAAGATAGACAGAGGACAAGAGACCCAGTACTTC. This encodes CASSKIDRGQETQYF.

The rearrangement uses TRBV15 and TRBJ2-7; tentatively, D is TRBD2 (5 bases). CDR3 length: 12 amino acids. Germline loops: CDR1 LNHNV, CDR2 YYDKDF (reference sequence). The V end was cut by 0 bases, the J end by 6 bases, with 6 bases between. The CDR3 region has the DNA TGTGCCACCAGCAGAGATCGGGGCGAGCAGTACTTC. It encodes CATSRDRGEQYF.

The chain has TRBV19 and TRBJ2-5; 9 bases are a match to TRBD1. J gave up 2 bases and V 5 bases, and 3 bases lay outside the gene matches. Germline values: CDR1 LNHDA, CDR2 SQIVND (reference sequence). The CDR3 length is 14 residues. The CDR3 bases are TGTGCCAGTAGTGCGGACAGGGGACAAGAGACCCAGTACTTC. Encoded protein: CASSADRGQETQYF.